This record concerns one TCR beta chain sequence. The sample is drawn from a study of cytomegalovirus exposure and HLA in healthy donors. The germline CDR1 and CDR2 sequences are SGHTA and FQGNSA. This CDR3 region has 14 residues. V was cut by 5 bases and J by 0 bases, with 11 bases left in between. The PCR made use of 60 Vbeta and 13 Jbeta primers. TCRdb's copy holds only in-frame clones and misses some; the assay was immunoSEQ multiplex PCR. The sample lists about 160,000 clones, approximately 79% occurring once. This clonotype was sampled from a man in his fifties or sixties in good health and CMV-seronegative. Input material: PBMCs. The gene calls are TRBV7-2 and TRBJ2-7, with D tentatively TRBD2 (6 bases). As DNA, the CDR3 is TGTGCCAGCAGCCCTAGCGCCTCCTCCTACGAGCAGTACTTC. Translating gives CASSPSASSYEQYF.